This section outlines one T cell receptor beta chain sequence together with its context. The CDR3 is 18 residues long. The V gene end was trimmed by 5 bases and the J gene end by 5 bases; junction bases not matched to a gene: 14. Germline V lookup: CDR1 MNHEY, CDR2 SMNVEV (reference sequence). These data are taken from a study of shared clonotypes between healthy human individuals. The study ran the assay at deep level. Using immunoSEQ multiplex PCR, the repertoire was profiled, and TCRdb retains in-frame clones only, with some absent. The data contain approximately 440,000 clones, 77% of them seen just once; the ten biggest clones take up approximately 12%.

Sequencing was performed on PBMCs. The chain uses TRBV27 and TRBJ2-4, with TRBD2 matching 11 bases. This receptor was taken from a woman between 40 and 55 years old in good health. Some clones in this sample may be carry-over from other donors' samples. DNA of the CDR3: TGTGCCAGCAGTCCCTATCACCGACTAGCGGGAAGGGAAAACATTCAGTACTTC. Translation: CASSPYHRLAGRENIQYF.